This T cell receptor (beta chain) appears in the sequencing data of a study of technical replicates of blood from a few donors. The CDR3 length is 15 residues. Per the germline V gene, CDR1 is SGHTA and CDR2 is FQGNSA. The ends were cut back, 3 bases at V and 2 bases at J, with 14 bases in the middle. This table comes from immunoSEQ multiplex PCR, and its TCRdb copy is limited to in-frame clones, with some not included. The sample holds roughly 87,000 clones, 85% to 95% seen once. Sequencing was performed on T cells isolated from PBMCs. The chain employs TRBV7-2 and TRBJ2-7; a possible D gene is TRBD1 (6 bases). The source is a human donor in good health. CDR3 in amino acids: CASSLQGQNPYEQYF. The CDR3 nucleotides are TGTGCCAGCAGCTTGCAAGGACAGAACCCCTACGAGCAGTACTTC.